Each of the 25 T cell receptor beta chains below was sequenced from the same sample in a study of blood T cell repertoires in COVID-19. Repertoires were generated with immunoSEQ multiplex PCR, while TCRdb's copy carries only in-frame clones and drops some. Here the sample spans 65,000 to 80,000 clones, about 90% being singletons. Sequenced: peripheral blood. Receptor source: a middle-aged man with active COVID-19.

The table lists this clone with a count of one. V is TRBV19 and J is TRBJ2-4; 7 bases align to TRBD2. From germline, CDR1 is LNHDA and CDR2 SQIVND (reference sequence). Trimming at V came to 3 bases and at J to 7 bases, leaving 18 bases not matched to a gene. The CDR3 loop spans 18 amino acids. As DNA, the CDR3 is TGTGCCAGTAGTATTGTCGGGGGGTCGGGTAAGGGGCGGAACATTCAGTACTTC. This codes for CASSIVGGSGKGRNIQYF.

The chain employs TRBV7-2 and TRBJ1-6, with unresolved D. V was clipped by 1 base and J by 9 bases, with 10 bases between them. Per germline, CDR1 SGHTA and CDR2 FQGNSA. This CDR3 contains 14 residues. The CDR3 coding sequence is TGTGCCAGCAGCTTAGACCTCCTCGGTTCACCCCTCCACTTT. Translated: CASSLDLLGSPLHF.

This clone was observed once. The chain couples TRBV7-6 to TRBJ2-4, with TRBD2 identical over 7 bases. The CDR3 has 17 residues. Germline V CDR1 and CDR2: SGHVS, FNYEAQ. Trimming took 5 bases from V and 1 from J; bases not matched to a gene: 11. The CDR3, as DNA: TGTGCCAGCAGCGAAGAGGGAGGGCTCGGGGCCAAAAACATTCAGTACTTC. This codes for CASSEEGGLGAKNIQYF.

The V and J genes are TRBV10-2 and TRBJ2-1; D possibly corresponds to TRBD2 (5 bases). The CDR3 consists of 13 residues. The V end lost 6 bases, the J end lost 6 bases, and 12 bases lay between the germline ends. Germline CDR1 and CDR2: WSHSY and SAAADI. CDR3 sequence: CASRREGGNEQFF. In DNA form, the CDR3 reads TGCGCCAGCAGACGGGAAGGTGGCAATGAGCAGTTCTTC.

V usage is TRBV7-6 and J usage is TRBJ2-1; 10 bases fit TRBD2. Germline CDR1 reads SGHVS; CDR2 reads FNYEAQ. The trim removed 4 bases at V and 9 bases at J, leaving 9 bases unmatched. There are 15 residues in the CDR3. The DNA of the CDR3 is TGTGCCAGCAGCTCCTTGGCTAGCGGGAGTCGTGAGCAGTTCTTC. Encoded protein: CASSSLASGSREQFF.

The chain combines TRBV2 with TRBJ1-5, with TRBD1 matching 7 bases. Germline CDR1 is SNHLY and CDR2 is FYNNEI. Trimming cost V 10 bases and J 3 bases; bases outside gene matches: 6. The CDR3 totals 13 residues. CDR3 in DNA: TGTGCCACTGGGACAGAGTACAATCAGCCCCAGCATTTT. The encoded protein is CATGTEYNQPQHF.

The genes are TRBV11-3 and TRBJ2-5, with TRBD1 matching over 8 bases. This CDR3 spans 15 amino acids. Unmatched junction bases numbered 11, after V lost 5 bases and J lost 6 bases. CDR1 and CDR2 from the germline V gene are SGHNT and YENEEA. The CDR3 coding sequence is TGTGCCAGCAGCATGGGGACAGGTGGGCCCAAGACCCAGTACTTC. Its translation: CASSMGTGGPKTQYF.

This clone was seen just once. The genes are TRBV11-3 and TRBJ2-6; D perhaps matches TRBD1 (6 bases). Germline V CDR1 and CDR2: SGHNT, YENEEA. Trimming took off 6 bases at V and 3 bases at J, with 15 bases between the two ends. This CDR3 spans 16 amino acids. The CDR3 spells CASSRTGLGGANVLTF. Written as DNA, the CDR3 is TGTGCCAGCAGTAGAACAGGGCTTGGTGGGGCCAACGTCCTGACTTTC. Supplemented by reference TRBV11-3 and TRBJ2-6, the full variable domain reads EAGVVQSPRYKIIEKKQPVAFWCNPISGHNTLYWYLQNLGQGPELLIRYENEEAVDDSQLPKDRFSAERLKGVDSTLKIQPAELGDSAVYLCASSRTGLGGANVLTFGAGSRLTVL.

This chain uses TRBV24-1 with TRBJ2-5, with D maybe TRBD2 (6 bases). V gave up 5 bases and J gave up 0 bases, with 15 bases separating them. This CDR3 region has 16 residues. Looked up from germline, CDR1 is KGHDR and CDR2 is SFDVKD. CDR3 in DNA: TGTGCCACCAGTGCGCCTCCGGGAGTTAACCAAGAGACCCAGTACTTC. Protein sequence: CATSAPPGVNQETQYF.

The chain links TRBV11-2 to TRBJ2-2; possibly TRBD1 for D (6 bases). The CDR3 has 15 amino acids. Per the germline V gene, CDR1 is SGHAT and CDR2 is FQNNGV. V shed 4 bases and J shed 7 bases, with 16 bases lying between them. CDR3 DNA sequence: TGTGCCAGCAGCTCTTTGACAGGTCAGGTCGGGGAGCTGTTTTTT. The encoded protein is CASSSLTGQVGELFF.

Here the CDR3 reads CATSDIHRSKDTQYF. The CDR3 DNA is TGTGCCACCAGTGATATACACAGGAGCAAGGATACGCAGTATTTT. The V and J genes are TRBV24-1 and TRBJ2-3; tentatively, D is TRBD1 (5 bases). The CDR3 has 15 residues. Trimming removed 3 bases at V and 6 bases at J, with 15 bases between. Germline values: CDR1 KGHDR, CDR2 SFDVKD.

The CDR3 protein is CASSFGQSNSPLHF. CDR3 DNA sequence: TGTGCCAGCAGCTTCGGACAGTCCAATTCACCCCTCCACTTT. The rearrangement links TRBV7-9 to TRBJ1-6; tentative D call: TRBD1 (6 bases). V was trimmed by 3 bases and J by 7 bases, leaving 10 bases between them. This CDR3 contains 14 residues. The germline CDR1 and CDR2 sequences are SEHNR and FQNEAQ (reference sequence).

The chain couples TRBV12-3 or TRBV12-4 to TRBJ1-2, with D perhaps TRBD1 (6 bases). CDR3 length equals 12 residues. V lost 6 bases and J 4 bases, leaving 9 bases between the germline ends. The CDR3 DNA reads as TGTGCCAGCAGCGACAGGTTCTATGGCTACACCTTC. It yields the protein CASSDRFYGYTF.

The chain uses TRBV5-6 and TRBJ2-7; 8 positions match TRBD2. Per germline, CDR1 SGHDT and CDR2 YYEEEE. CDR3 length: 14 amino acids. V was clipped by 2 bases and J by 2 bases; unmatched bases: 3. The CDR3 here is CASSFSGGTYEQYF. Here the CDR3 DNA reads TGTGCCAGCAGCTTCAGCGGGGGTACCTACGAGCAGTACTTC.

V is TRBV5-1 and J is TRBJ2-7; 8 bases agree with TRBD2. The trim removed 0 bases at V and 4 bases at J, leaving 9 bases unmatched. Looked up from germline, CDR1 is SGHRS and CDR2 is YFSETQ. The CDR3 contains 16 residues. In nucleotides, the CDR3 is TGCGCCAGCAGCTTGGTCGCGGGGGGATCTGGATACGAGCAGTACTTC. Its translation is CASSLVAGGSGYEQYF.

The CDR3 region is CASSAGSQSGELFF. Written as DNA, the CDR3 is TGTGCCAGCAGCGCAGGGTCGCAATCCGGGGAGCTGTTTTTT. The chain couples TRBV11-3 to TRBJ2-2, with D perhaps matching TRBD1 (5 bases). Germline values: CDR1 SGHNT, CDR2 YENEEA. The CDR3 covers 14 residues. V was trimmed by 5 bases and J by 6 bases, leaving 13 bases between them.

This clone has a single count. V is TRBV2 and J is TRBJ2-1; 8 nucleotides match TRBD2. The trim removed 4 bases at V and 8 bases at J, leaving 4 bases unmatched. The CDR3 spans 13 residues. The V gene's germline CDR1 is SNHLY and CDR2 FYNNEI. CDR3 in amino acids: CASSAGGVDEQFF. As DNA, the CDR3 is TGTGCCAGCAGTGCGGGAGGGGTCGATGAGCAGTTCTTC. The full variable domain, in which reference TRBV2 and TRBJ2-1 provide the parts outside the CDR3, is EPEVTQTPSHQVTQMGQEVILRCVPISNHLYFYWYRQILGQKVEFLVSFYNNEISEKSEIFDDQFSVERPDGSNFTLKIRSTKLEDSAMYFCASSAGGVDEQFFGPGTRLTVL.

This chain connects TRBV11-3 to TRBJ2-7, with 8 bases aligning to TRBD2. The germline CDR1 and CDR2 sequences are SGHNT and YENEEA. CDR3 length: 16 residues. V lost 2 bases and J lost 5; bases outside the gene matches: 11. CDR3 nucleotide sequence: TGTGCCAGCAGCTTAATTAGCCGGGGGGGGCGCGACGAGCAGTACTTC. As protein: CASSLISRGGRDEQYF.

The rearrangement joins TRBV13 to TRBJ1-2, with 10 bases matching TRBD1. The junction had 14 bases not matched to a gene; V was cut back by 5 bases and J by 5 bases. The CDR3 contains 17 residues. The germline gives CDR1 PRHDT, CDR2 FYEKMQ (reference sequence). This CDR3 reads CASSPRQGARGVYGYTF. The DNA for the CDR3 is TGTGCCAGCAGCCCTAGACAGGGGGCGAGAGGGGTATATGGCTACACCTTC.

V and J are TRBV27 and TRBJ2-1; 9 nucleotides line up with TRBD2. Losses at the gene ends were 5 bases for V and 8 bases for J; bases not matched to a gene: 13. This CDR3 is built from 16 residues. From germline, CDR1 is MNHEY and CDR2 SMNVEV (reference sequence). Written as DNA, the CDR3 is TGTGCCAGCAGTCAGCCTCTCGCGGGAGGGGGAGATGAGCAGTTCTTC. Protein sequence: CASSQPLAGGGDEQFF.

The V gene is TRBV5-4, the J gene TRBJ2-5, with D possibly TRBD2 on 6 matching bases. V was cut by 0 bases and J by 5 bases, with 17 bases left in between. The CDR3 sequence is 16 residues long. CDR1 and CDR2 (germline): SGHNT, YYREEE (reference sequence). CDR3 loop: CASSLARGYRGETQYF. CDR3 nucleotides: TGTGCCAGCAGCTTGGCCAGAGGGTATCGGGGGGAGACCCAGTACTTC. The full variable domain, with the rest looked up from reference TRBV5-4 and TRBJ2-5, is ETGVTQSPTHLIKTRGQQVTLRCSSQSGHNTVSWYQQALGQGPQFIFQYYREEENGRGNFPPRFSGLQFPNYSSELNVNALELDDSALYLCASSLARGYRGETQYFGPGTRLLVL.

J is TRBJ1-5 and V is TRBV18; 7 positions match TRBD1. J gave up 6 bases and V 0 bases, and 5 bases lay outside the gene matches. The germline V gene has CDR1 KGHSH and CDR2 LQKENI. The CDR3 has 15 amino acids. CDR3 protein: CASSPPMTGSQPQHF. The CDR3 DNA reads TGTGCCAGCTCACCACCGATGACAGGGAGTCAGCCCCAGCATTTT.

J is TRBJ2-3 and V is TRBV11-2; D unclear. Germline-derived CDR1 and CDR2 are SGHAT and FQNNGV. Trimming cost V 1 base and J 2 bases, with 10 bases left between them. The CDR3 runs to 15 residues. For the CDR3, the DNA is TGTGCCAGCAGCTTAGTCCCAGAATACACAGATACGCAGTATTTT. Protein product: CASSLVPEYTDTQYF.

CDR3 bases: TGTGCCAGCAGTGACGCGGGGTCCGCGGGGGCCGGGGAGCTGTTTTTT. Its translation: CASSDAGSAGAGELFF. The V call is TRBV6-4, the J call TRBJ2-2; 7 positions agree with TRBD2. Germline assignment: CDR1 MRHNA and CDR2 SNTAGT. The CDR3 has 16 amino acids. The junction had 9 bases not matched to a gene; V was cut back by 2 bases and J by 6 bases.

This chain joins TRBV11-3 and TRBJ2-2, with TRBD1 as a possible D gene (6 bases). V lost 2 bases and J 1 base, leaving 20 bases between the germline ends. The CDR3 spans 19 residues. Germline V CDR1 and CDR2: SGHNT, YENEEA. CDR3 loop: CASSLPQLTGHRNTGELFF. CDR3 bases: TGTGCCAGCAGCTTACCTCAATTGACGGGACACAGGAACACCGGGGAGCTGTTTTTT.